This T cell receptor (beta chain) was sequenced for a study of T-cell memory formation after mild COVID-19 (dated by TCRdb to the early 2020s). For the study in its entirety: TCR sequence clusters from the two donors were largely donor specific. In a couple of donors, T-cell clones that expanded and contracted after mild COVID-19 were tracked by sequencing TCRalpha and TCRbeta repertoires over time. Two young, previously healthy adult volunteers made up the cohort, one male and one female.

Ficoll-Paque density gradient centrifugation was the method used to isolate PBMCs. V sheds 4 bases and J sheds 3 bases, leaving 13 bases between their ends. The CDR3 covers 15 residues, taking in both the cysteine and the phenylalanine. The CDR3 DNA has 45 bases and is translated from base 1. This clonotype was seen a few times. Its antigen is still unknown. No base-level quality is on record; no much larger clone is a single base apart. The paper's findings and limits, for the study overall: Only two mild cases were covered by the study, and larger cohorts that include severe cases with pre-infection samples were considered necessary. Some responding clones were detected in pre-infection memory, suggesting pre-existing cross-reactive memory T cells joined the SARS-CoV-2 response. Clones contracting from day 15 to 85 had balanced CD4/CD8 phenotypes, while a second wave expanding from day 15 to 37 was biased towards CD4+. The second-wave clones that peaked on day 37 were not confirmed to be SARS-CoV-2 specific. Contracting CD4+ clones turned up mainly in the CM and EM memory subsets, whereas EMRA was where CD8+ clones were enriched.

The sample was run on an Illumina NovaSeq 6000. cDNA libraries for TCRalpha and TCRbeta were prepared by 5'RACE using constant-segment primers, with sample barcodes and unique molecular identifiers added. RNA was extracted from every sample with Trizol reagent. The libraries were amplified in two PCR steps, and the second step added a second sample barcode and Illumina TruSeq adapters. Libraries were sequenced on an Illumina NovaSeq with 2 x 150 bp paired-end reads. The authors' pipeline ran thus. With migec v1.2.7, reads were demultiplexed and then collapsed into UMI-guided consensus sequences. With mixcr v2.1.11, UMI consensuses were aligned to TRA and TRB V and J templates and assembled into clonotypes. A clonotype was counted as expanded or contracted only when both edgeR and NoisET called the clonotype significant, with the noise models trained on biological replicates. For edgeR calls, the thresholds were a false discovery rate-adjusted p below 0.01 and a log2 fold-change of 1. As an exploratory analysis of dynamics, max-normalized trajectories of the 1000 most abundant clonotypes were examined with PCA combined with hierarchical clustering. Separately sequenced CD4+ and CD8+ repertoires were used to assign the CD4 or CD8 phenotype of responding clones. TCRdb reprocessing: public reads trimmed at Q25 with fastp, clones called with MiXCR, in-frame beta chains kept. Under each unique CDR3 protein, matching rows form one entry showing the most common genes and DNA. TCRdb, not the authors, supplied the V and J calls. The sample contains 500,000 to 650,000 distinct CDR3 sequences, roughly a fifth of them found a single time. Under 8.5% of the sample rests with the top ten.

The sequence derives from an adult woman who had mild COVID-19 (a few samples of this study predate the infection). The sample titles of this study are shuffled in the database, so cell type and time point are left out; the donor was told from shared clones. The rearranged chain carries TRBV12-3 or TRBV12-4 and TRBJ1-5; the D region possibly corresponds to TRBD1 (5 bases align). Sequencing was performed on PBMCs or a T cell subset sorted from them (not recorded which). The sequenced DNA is TGTGCCAGCAGTTGGGCGAGGGGATTCAATCAGCCCCAGCATTTT. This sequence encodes CASSWARGFNQPQHF.